This is a list of T cell receptor beta chains from one sample in a study of low-dose radiotherapy and immunotherapy resistance in tumors. TCRdb reprocessed the reads with MiXCR, giving one entry per CDR3 protein. The sample has tens of thousands of distinct CDR3 sequences; roughly 20% are singletons. Sample: PBMCs, taken after low-dose radiotherapy plus immunotherapy. Every receptor here comes from a female donor with ovarian cancer. The CDR3 runs from the conserved cysteine through the conserved F or W. Fields, in order: clone size, D gene, J gene, V gene, CDR3 DNA, CDR3 protein. The D gene is left open where the match is weak. A row's size may be missing; if present it is once, few, many or a size class.

many | - | TRBJ2-1 | TRBV29-1 | TGCAGCGTTGAATATACAGGGCGTAGTGTTTACAATGAGCAGTTCTTC | CSVEYTGRSVYNEQFF
- | - | TRBJ2-2 | TRBV28 | - | CASSPYREPGSCFF
- | - | TRBJ2-1 | TRBV7-3 | TGTGCCAGCAGCTTAGGGGGCGGTGAGCAGTTCTTC | CASSLGGGEQFF
many | - | TRBJ2-3 | TRBV5-6 | TGTGCCAGCAGATTACCGGTTACAGATACGCAGTATTTT | CASRLPVTDTQYF
many | - | TRBJ2-3 | TRBV7-3 | TGTGCCAGCAGCTTATATTCGGGACTGACAGATACGCAGTATTTT | CASSLYSGLTDTQYF
- | TRBD2 | TRBJ2-7 | TRBV5-3 | TGTGCCAGCAGCTTACCCGGGGGGAGCTTCTACGAGCAGTACTTC | CASSLPGGSFYEQYF
- | TRBD1 | TRBJ2-7 | TRBV6-5 | TGTGCCAGCAAGAGGGACAGGGCTTCCTACGAGCAGTACTTC | CASKRDRASYEQYF
few | TRBD2 | TRBJ2-5 | TRBV25-1 | TGTGCCAGCAGTGGGACTAGCGGGTTACAAGAGACCCAGTACTTC | CASSGTSGLQETQYF
many | - | TRBJ2-3 | TRBV5-1 | TGCGCCAGCAGCTTGGTCTCCGCCCCGGGTGATACGCAGTATTTT | CASSLVSAPGDTQYF
many | - | TRBJ1-4 | TRBV11-2 | TGTGCCAGCAGCTTAGATGCCTCACCCCCGGAAAAACTGTTTTTT | CASSLDASPPEKLFF
few | TRBD2 | TRBJ2-1 | TRBV4-2 | TGTGCCAGCAGCCGGGAGGTAGCGGGGGGGTACAATGAGCAGTTCTTC | CASSREVAGGYNEQFF
many | TRBD2 | TRBJ2-1 | TRBV5-6 | TGTGCCAGCAGAAGCGCCGGGACTAGCGAGTACAATGAGCAGTTCTTC | CASRSAGTSEYNEQFF
many | - | TRBJ2-2 | TRBV27 | TGTGCCAGCACCCCTTTCGGAGCTGCGACCGGGGAGCTGTTTTTT | CASTPFGAATGELFF
many | - | TRBJ2-7 | TRBV6-2/TRBV6-3 | TGTGCCAGCAATAGAAGGACAGAGACCTACGAGCAGTACTTC | CASNRRTETYEQYF
many | TRBD1 | TRBJ1-6 | TRBV20-1 | TGCAGTGCTAGCGCCCGGACAGGGTGGAATTCACCCCTCCACTTT | CSASARTGWNSPLHF
many | TRBD1 | TRBJ2-4 | TRBV20-1 | TGCAGTGCCGAGGATATGTCGGGACAGAAGAAAAACATTCAGTACTTC | CSAEDMSGQKKNIQYF
many | TRBD2 | TRBJ2-1 | TRBV7-2 | TGTGCCAGCAGCTCCTTTAGCGGGGGGGCCCCCGTTGAGCAGTTCTTC | CASSSFSGGAPVEQFF
many | - | TRBJ2-3 | TRBV20-1 | TGCAGTGCATTTCTCCCCGGGGGGCCCACAGATACGCAGTATTTT | CSAFLPGGPTDTQYF
many | - | TRBJ1-6 | TRBV10-3 | TGTGCCATCAGTGATACAGGGAGCTCCTATAATTCACCCCTCCACTTT | CAISDTGSSYNSPLHF
many | TRBD2 | TRBJ2-2 | TRBV7-7 | TGTGCTAGCAGCAGTAGCGGGAGCATTGTCGGGGAGCTGTTTTTT | CASSSSGSIVGELFF
many | TRBD1 | TRBJ2-1 | TRBV20-1 | TGCAGTGCTAGGTCTTCGACAGGGAACACCTACAATGAGCAGTTCTTC | CSARSSTGNTYNEQFF
many | TRBD1 | TRBJ2-7 | TRBV12-3/TRBV12-4 | TGTGCCAGCAGTCTCGATACAGGGGTGAACTACGAGCAGTACTTC | CASSLDTGVNYEQYF
- | TRBD1 | TRBJ1-3 | TRBV29-1 | TGCAGCGTACGGACAGGGGGAACTGGAAACACCATATATTTT | CSVRTGGTGNTIYF
many | TRBD1 | TRBJ1-1 | TRBV6-2/TRBV6-3 | TGTGCCAGCAGTTCATTCATCAGGGGGGCGAACACTGAAGCTTTCTTT | CASSSFIRGANTEAFF
many | TRBD1 | TRBJ2-2 | TRBV12-3/TRBV12-4 | TGTGCCAGCAGTTTTACGGGACAGGCCACCGGGGAGCTGTTTTTT | CASSFTGQATGELFF
many | - | TRBJ1-1 | TRBV24-1 | TGTGCCACCAGTGATTTTCTCCCCGGTACTGAAGCTTTCTTT | CATSDFLPGTEAFF
- | - | TRBJ2-2 | TRBV10-3 | TGTGCCATCGCCTTGAACACCGGGGAGCTGTTTTTT | CAIALNTGELFF
many | - | TRBJ2-5 | TRBV6-2/TRBV6-3 | TGTGCCAGCAGTCATCCACCCCCGTCAGGGGTTGGACAAGAGACCCAGTACTTC | CASSHPPPSGVGQETQYF
- | - | TRBJ2-2 | TRBV4-1 | TGCGCCAGCAGCCAAGGCGGCCTGACCGGGGAGCTGTTTTTT | CASSQGGLTGELFF
many | TRBD2 | TRBJ2-3 | TRBV7-2 | TGTGCCAGCAGCTCATGGGGGGGAGGGCCGAAAGCAGTCACGCAGTATTTT | CASSSWGGGPKAVTQYF
many | TRBD2 | TRBJ2-2 | TRBV19 | TGTGCCAGTAGTATAGAACTAGCGGGCACCGGGGAGCTGTTTTTT | CASSIELAGTGELFF
many | TRBD2 | TRBJ2-1 | TRBV29-1 | TGCAGCGTTGATTCGGGACTAGCGTACAATGAGCAGTTCTTC | CSVDSGLAYNEQFF
- | - | TRBJ2-1 | TRBV5-6 | TGTGCCAGCAGCTTGGGGGGTCGCAATGAGCAGTTCTTC | CASSLGGRNEQFF
- | TRBD2 | TRBJ2-1 | TRBV9 | TGTGCCAGCAGCGTAGCTAGGACTAGCGGGGCCAATGAGCAGTTCTTC | CASSVARTSGANEQFF
many | - | TRBJ2-7 | TRBV19 | TGTGCCAGTAGTGGTAACCTCTACGAGCAGTACTTC | CASSGNLYEQYF